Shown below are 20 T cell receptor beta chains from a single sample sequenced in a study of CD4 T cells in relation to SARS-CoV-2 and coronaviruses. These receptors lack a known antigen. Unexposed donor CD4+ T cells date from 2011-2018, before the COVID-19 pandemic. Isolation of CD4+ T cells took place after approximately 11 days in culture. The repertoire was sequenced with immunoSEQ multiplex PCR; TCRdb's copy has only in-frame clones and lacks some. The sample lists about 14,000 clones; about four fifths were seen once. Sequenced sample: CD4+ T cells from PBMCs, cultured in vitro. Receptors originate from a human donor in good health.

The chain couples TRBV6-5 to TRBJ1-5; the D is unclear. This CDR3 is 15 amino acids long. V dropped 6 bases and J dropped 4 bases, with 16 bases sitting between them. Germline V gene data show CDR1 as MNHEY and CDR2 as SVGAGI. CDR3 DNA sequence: TGTGCCAGCAGACCATCCGCTTACGGGAATCAGCCCCAGCATTTT. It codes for CASRPSAYGNQPQHF.

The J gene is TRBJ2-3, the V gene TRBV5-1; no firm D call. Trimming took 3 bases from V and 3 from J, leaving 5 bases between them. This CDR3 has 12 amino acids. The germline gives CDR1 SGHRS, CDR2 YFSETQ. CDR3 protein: CASSSETDTQYF. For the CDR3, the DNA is TGCGCCAGCAGCTCCGAGACAGATACGCAGTATTTT.

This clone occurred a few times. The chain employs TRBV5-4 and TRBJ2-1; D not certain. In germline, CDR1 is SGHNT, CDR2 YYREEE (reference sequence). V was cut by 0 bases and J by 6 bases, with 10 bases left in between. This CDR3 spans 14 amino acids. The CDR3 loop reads CASSLEPDGNEQFF. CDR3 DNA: TGTGCCAGCAGCTTGGAACCCGACGGCAATGAGCAGTTCTTC.

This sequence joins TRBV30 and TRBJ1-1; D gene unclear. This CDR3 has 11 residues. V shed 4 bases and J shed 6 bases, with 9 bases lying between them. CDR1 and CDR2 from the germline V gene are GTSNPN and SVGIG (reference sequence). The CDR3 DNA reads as TGTGCCTGGAATATGTTCTCTGAAGCTTTCTTT. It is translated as CAWNMFSEAFF.

For the CDR3, the DNA is TGTGCCAGCAGCCCCGACGGACAATTCGAGCAGTACTTC. Translated: CASSPDGQFEQYF. This sequence joins TRBV7-2 and TRBJ2-7; perhaps TRBD1 as D (5 bases). The CDR3 runs 13 residues. Trimming shortened V by 5 bases and J by 6 bases, and 14 bases separated the two germline ends. CDR1 SGHTA and CDR2 FQGNSA come from the germline V gene.

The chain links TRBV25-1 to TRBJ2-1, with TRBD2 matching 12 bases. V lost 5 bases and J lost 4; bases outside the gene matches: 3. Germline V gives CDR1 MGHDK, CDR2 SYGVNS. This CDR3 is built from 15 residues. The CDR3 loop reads CASSTTSGRYNEQFF. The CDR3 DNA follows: TGTGCCAGCAGTACTACTAGCGGGAGGTACAATGAGCAGTTCTTC.

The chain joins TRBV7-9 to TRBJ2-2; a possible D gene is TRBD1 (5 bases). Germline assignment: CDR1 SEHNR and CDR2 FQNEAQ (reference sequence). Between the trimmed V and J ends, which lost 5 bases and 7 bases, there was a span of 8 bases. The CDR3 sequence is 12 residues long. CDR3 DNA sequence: TGTGCCAGCAGCAGGGGTGTCGGGGAGCTGTTTTTT. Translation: CASSRGVGELFF.

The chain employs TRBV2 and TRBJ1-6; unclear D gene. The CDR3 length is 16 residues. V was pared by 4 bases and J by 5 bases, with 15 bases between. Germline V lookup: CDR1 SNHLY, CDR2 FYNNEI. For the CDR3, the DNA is TGTGCCAGCAGTGCCGGGAGAACCGCTCATAATTCACCCCTCCACTTT. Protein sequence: CASSAGRTAHNSPLHF.

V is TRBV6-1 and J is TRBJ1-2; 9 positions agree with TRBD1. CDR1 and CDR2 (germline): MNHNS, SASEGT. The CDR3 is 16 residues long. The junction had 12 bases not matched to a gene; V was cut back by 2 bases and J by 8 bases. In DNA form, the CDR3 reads TGTGCCAGCAGTGAAACGCACAGGGGGCGAGAGGCCGGCTACACCTTC. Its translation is CASSETHRGREAGYTF.

The CDR3 DNA is TGCAGCGTTAGTGACAGGGGCGCCGGCAGCAATCAGCCCCAGCATTTT. As protein: CSVSDRGAGSNQPQHF. The genes are TRBV29-1 and TRBJ1-5, with TRBD1 identical over 8 bases. The CDR3 totals 16 residues. Germline V gene lookup returns CDR1 SQVTM and CDR2 ANQGSEA. J lost 1 base, V lost 5 bases, and 10 bases had no gene match.

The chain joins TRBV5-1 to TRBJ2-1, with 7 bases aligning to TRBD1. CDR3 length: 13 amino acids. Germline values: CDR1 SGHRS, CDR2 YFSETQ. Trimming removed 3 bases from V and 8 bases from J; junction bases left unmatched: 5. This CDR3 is CASSSRQGYEQFF. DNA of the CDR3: TGCGCCAGCAGCTCACGACAGGGATATGAGCAGTTCTTC.

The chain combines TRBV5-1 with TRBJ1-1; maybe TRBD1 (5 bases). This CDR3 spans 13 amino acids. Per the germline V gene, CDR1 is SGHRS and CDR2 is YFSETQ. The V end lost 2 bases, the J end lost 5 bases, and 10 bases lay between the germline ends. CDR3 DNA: TGCGCCAGCAGCTTCCAGGGTAGGACTGAAGCTTTCTTT. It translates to CASSFQGRTEAFF.

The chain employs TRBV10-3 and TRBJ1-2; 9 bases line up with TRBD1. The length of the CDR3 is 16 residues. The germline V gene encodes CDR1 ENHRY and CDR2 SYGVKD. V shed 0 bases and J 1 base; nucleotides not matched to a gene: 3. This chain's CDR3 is CAISESGQGLNYGYTF. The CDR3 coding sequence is TGTGCCATCAGTGAGTCGGGACAGGGCCTTAACTATGGCTACACCTTC.

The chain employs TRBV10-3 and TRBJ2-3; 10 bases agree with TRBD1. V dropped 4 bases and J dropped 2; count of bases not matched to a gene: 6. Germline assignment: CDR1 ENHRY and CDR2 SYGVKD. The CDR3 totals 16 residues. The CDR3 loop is CAISVDRGRDTDTQYF. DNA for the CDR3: TGTGCCATCAGTGTAGACAGGGGGCGTGACACAGATACGCAGTATTTT.

The CDR3 sequence: CASISGTGVTGANVLTF. The DNA for the CDR3 is TGTGCCAGTATTTCCGGGACAGGGGTGACTGGGGCCAACGTCCTGACTTTC. This chain uses TRBV19 with TRBJ2-6, with 10 bases that match TRBD1. This CDR3 is 17 amino acids long. J lost 2 bases, V lost 7 bases, and 8 bases had no gene match. The germline V gene has CDR1 LNHDA and CDR2 SQIVND (reference sequence). The full variable domain, completed using reference TRBV19 and TRBJ2-6, is DGGITQSPKYLFRKEGQNVTLSCEQNLNHDAMYWYRQDPGQGLRLIYYSQIVNDFQKGDIAEGYSVSREKKESFPLTVTSAQKNPTAFYLCASISGTGVTGANVLTFGAGSRLTVL.

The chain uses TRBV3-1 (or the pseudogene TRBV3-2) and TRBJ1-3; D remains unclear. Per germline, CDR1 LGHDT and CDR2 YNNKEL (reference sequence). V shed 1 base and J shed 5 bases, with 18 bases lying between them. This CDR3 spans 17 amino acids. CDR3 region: CASSQGASGAERNTIYF. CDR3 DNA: TGTGCCAGCAGCCAAGGGGCGTCGGGAGCGGAGAGAAACACCATATATTTT.

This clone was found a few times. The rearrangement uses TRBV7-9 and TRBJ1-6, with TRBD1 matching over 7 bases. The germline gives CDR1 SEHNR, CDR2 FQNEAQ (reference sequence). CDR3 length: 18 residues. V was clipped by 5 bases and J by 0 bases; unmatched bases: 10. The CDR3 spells CASSPSGTVTSYNSPLHF. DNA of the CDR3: TGTGCCAGCAGCCCCTCCGGGACAGTAACCTCCTATAATTCACCCCTCCACTTT.

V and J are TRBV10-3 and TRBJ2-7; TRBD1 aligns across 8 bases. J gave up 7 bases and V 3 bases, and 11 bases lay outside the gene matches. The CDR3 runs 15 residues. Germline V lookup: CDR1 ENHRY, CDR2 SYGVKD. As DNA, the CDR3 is TGTGCCATCAGTGATCCCACAGGGGGAAGGGTGGAGCAGTACTTC. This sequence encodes CAISDPTGGRVEQYF.

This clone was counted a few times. The CDR3 region is CASSPRDRVGQPQHF. The DNA of the CDR3 is TGTGCCAGTAGTCCGAGGGACAGGGTAGGCCAGCCCCAGCATTTT. The chain carries TRBV19 and TRBJ1-5; TRBD1 agrees at 9 bases. The CDR3 runs to 15 residues. Losses at the gene ends were 5 bases for V and 7 bases for J; bases not matched to a gene: 9. In germline, CDR1 is LNHDA, CDR2 SQIVND (reference sequence).

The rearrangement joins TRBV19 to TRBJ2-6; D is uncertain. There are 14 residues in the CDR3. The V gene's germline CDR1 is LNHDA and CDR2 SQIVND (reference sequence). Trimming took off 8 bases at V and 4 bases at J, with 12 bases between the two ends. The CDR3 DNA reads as TGTGCCAGTTGCGTCGGCCCCGGGGCCAACGTCCTGACTTTC. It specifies CASCVGPGANVLTF.